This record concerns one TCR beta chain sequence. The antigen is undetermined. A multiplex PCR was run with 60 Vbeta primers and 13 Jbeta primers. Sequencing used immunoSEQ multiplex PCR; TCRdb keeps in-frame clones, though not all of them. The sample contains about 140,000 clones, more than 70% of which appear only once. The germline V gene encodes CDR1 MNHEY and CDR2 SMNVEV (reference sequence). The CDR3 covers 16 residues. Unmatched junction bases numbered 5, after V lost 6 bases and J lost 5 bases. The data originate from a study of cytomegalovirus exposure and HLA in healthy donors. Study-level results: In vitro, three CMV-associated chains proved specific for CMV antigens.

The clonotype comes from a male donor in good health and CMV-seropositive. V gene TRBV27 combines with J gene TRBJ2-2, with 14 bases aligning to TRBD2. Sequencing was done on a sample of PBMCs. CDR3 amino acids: CASRTSGGGITGELFF. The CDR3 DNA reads TGTGCCAGCAGGACTAGCGGGGGGGGAATAACCGGGGAGCTGTTTTTT.